The sequence of this T cell receptor (beta chain) was determined in a study of T-cell reconstitution after alpha-beta-depleted transplantation in children. Per the germline V gene, CDR1 is KGHSH and CDR2 is LQKENI. The CDR3 has 15 amino acids. V was clipped by 5 bases and J by 0 bases; unmatched bases: 5. TCRbeta library construction was performed incorporating unique molecular identifiers. In TCRdb, the PCR reads were re-called with MiXCR into one record per CDR3 protein. The sample lists hundreds of thousands of distinct CDR3 sequences, 10% to 15% occurring once. Overall study results and limits: Newly produced T cells mostly provided counts and TCRbeta diversity after one year, as hyperexpanded clones declined. Two months or so post-transplant, alpha-beta T cells reportedly derived from several hundred expanded graft clones.

This clonotype was found many times. The antigen is undetermined. The clonotype comes from a male patient younger than 18 who had a stem cell transplant for acute myeloid leukemia, so the T cells may come from the graft donor. The material was PBMCs, mostly from graft donor cells, obtained 360 days after TCRalphabeta/CD19-depleted stem cell transplant. The gene calls are TRBV18 and TRBJ2-7; TRBD2 matches at 9 bases. This CDR3 reads CASSESGRNSYEQYF. CDR3 DNA sequence: TGTGCCAGCTCAGAGAGCGGGAGGAACTCCTACGAGCAGTACTTC. The full variable domain, completed using reference TRBV18 and TRBJ2-7, is NAGVMQNPRHLVRRRGQEARLRCSPMKGHSHVYWYRQLPEEGLKFMVYLQKENIIDESGMPKERFSAEFPKEGPSILRIQQVVRGDSAAYFCASSESGRNSYEQYFGPGTRLTVT.